This T cell receptor beta chain was sequenced for a study of blood T cells in healthy people across ages. This CDR3 comprises 15 residues. Germline CDR1 reads SGHTA; CDR2 reads FQGNSA. No fewer than 6 micrograms of total RNA were isolated from every sample. Whole-study findings and limits: It was held that diversity estimates obtained from one million T cells represented underestimates. A strong correlation was found between TCR beta diversity and the percentage of naive T cells.

Combining a sample-barcoded 5' primer with a J-beta primer mix, a second PCR ran for about 7 to 11 cycles. Every single cDNA molecule received a tag from a template-switch adaptor with 12 random nucleotides. TCRdb reprocessed the 5' RACE reads with MiXCR, giving one entry per CDR3 protein. This sample yields approximately 1,100,000 distinct CDR3 sequences, of which 45% are seen a single time; about 19% belongs to the top ten. In the case of this clonotype: Its antigen is unknown.

Sequences were obtained from blood. V usage is TRBV7-2 and J usage is TRBJ2-4; D is possibly TRBD2 (6 bases). The J call may be in error: the DNA end matches TRBJ2-7 better. This TCR was sampled from a woman aged 60 to 75 in good health. CDR3 residues: CASSGQKRASYEQYF. DNA of the CDR3: TGTGCCAGCAGCGGCCAAAAGCGGGCCTCCTACGAGCAGTACTTC.